The clone carrying this T cell receptor beta chain has only one observation. The donors were all Caucasian adults (living in Nashville, Tennessee). This sample was included in a study of shared clonotypes between healthy human individuals. Study context: The study enrolled a couple of women and a few men aged 18 to 49. Three plates were used per donor for CD4 naive, three for CD4 memory, two for CD8 naive and one for CD8 memory.

The junction had 3 bases not matched to a gene; V was cut back by 3 bases and J by 3 bases. Germline CDR1 and CDR2: SGHTS and YDEGEE. CDR3 length: 13 residues. In the authors' workflow: Sequence data from immunoSEQ were junction-only and lacked quality scores; consequently, filtering differed. Assay used: immunoSEQ multiplex PCR; TCRdb lists only in-frame clones, some missing. V and J calls and clone size follow that table, whereas D and trimming were derived from the DNA. Of about 2 million clones listed, around 95% were seen once; the top ten hold about 0.13%. This receptor was identified in a man between 18 and 35 years old in good health. The sample consisted of naive CD4+ T cells sorted from blood. The subset was: CD45RA+ positively selected. The chain has TRBV5-8 and TRBJ2-7; 7 nucleotides agree with TRBD1. Here the CDR3 reads CASSYAGGYEQYF. CDR3 sequence (DNA): TGTGCCAGCAGCTACGCAGGGGGCTACGAGCAGTACTTC.